A single sample gave rise to the 20 T cell receptor beta chains below, sequenced in a study of cytomegalovirus exposure and HLA in healthy donors. Assay used: immunoSEQ multiplex PCR; TCRdb lists only in-frame clones, some missing. The sample includes some 130,000 clones, just under 85% of them seen just once. Source material: PBMCs. The origin of the receptors is a young man in good health and CMV-seropositive.

The J gene is TRBJ2-3, the V gene TRBV9; no firm D call. The CDR3 spans 11 residues. Germline V lookup: CDR1 SGDLS, CDR2 YYNGEE. With 3 bases removed from V and 5 bases from J, the gap between germline ends came to 4 bases. Here the CDR3 DNA reads TGTGCCAGCAGCGCAGTAGATACGCAGTATTTT. It codes for CASSAVDTQYF.

The rearrangement links TRBV6-1 to TRBJ1-2; TRBD1 aligns across 8 bases. The CDR3 loop spans 13 amino acids. V dropped 10 bases and J dropped 7; count of bases not matched to a gene: 11. CDR1 and CDR2 from the germline V gene are MNHNS and SASEGT. The chain's CDR3 is CATSFRDRSGYTF. The CDR3 region has the DNA TGTGCCACCTCATTCCGGGACAGGAGTGGCTACACCTTC.

This clone appeared a single time. V and J are TRBV7-2 and TRBJ2-7; TRBD2 might be the D (6 bases). The V gene's germline CDR1 is SGHTA and CDR2 FQGNSA. Trimming pared 5 bases from V and 0 bases from J, leaving 14 bases between. The CDR3 runs 15 residues. The CDR3 sequence: CASSIRDLSSYEQYF. In DNA, the CDR3 is TGTGCCAGCAGCATCCGGGACTTGAGCTCCTACGAGCAGTACTTC.

The CDR3 DNA reads TGTGCCAGTAGTATACAGAACAGCTACTACGAGCAGTACTTC. It translates to CASSIQNSYYEQYF. V gene TRBV19 combines with J gene TRBJ2-7, with D unresolved. This CDR3 spans 14 amino acids. The V gene's germline CDR1 is LNHDA and CDR2 SQIVND (reference sequence). The ends were cut back, 2 bases at V and 3 bases at J, with 11 bases in the middle. Filled out from reference TRBV19 and TRBJ2-7, the complete variable domain reads DGGITQSPKYLFRKEGQNVTLSCEQNLNHDAMYWYRQDPGQGLRLIYYSQIVNDFQKGDIAEGYSVSREKKESFPLTVTSAQKNPTAFYLCASSIQNSYYEQYFGPGTRLTVT.

The table lists this clone with a few counts. The CDR3 DNA reads as TGCGCCAGCAGCTTGGCCGGTGAAAAACTGTTTTTT. It is translated as CASSLAGEKLFF. This chain joins TRBV5-1 and TRBJ1-4; D ambiguous. Per germline, CDR1 SGHRS and CDR2 YFSETQ. V was cut by 0 bases and J by 7 bases, with 4 bases left in between. The CDR3 length is 12 residues.

The chain couples TRBV18 to TRBJ1-4, with D unresolved. Trimming removed 0 bases at V and 7 bases at J, with 9 bases between. The V gene's germline CDR1 is KGHSH and CDR2 LQKENI. The CDR3 length is 14 residues. CDR3 protein: CASSPPIQSEKLFF. As DNA, the CDR3 is TGTGCCAGCTCACCACCTATCCAGTCTGAAAAACTGTTTTTT.

The gene calls are TRBV7-8 and TRBJ1-2, with 7 bases identical to TRBD1. There are 13 residues in the CDR3. The J segment lost 3 bases and the V segment lost 4 bases, leaving 2 bases of the junction unmatched. Germline V lookup: CDR1 SGHVS, CDR2 FQNEAQ. The CDR3 DNA follows: TGTGCCAGCAGCTCCAGGGGGGACTATGGCTACACCTTC. Translated, it gives CASSSRGDYGYTF.

The J gene is TRBJ1-6, the V gene TRBV9; 12 nucleotides agree with TRBD1. The germline gives CDR1 SGDLS, CDR2 YYNGEE. J lost 10 bases, V lost 0 bases, and 2 bases had no gene match. This CDR3 contains 15 residues. CDR3 amino acids: CASSVGDRGLSPLHF. The CDR3 DNA follows: TGTGCCAGCAGCGTAGGGGACAGGGGGCTCTCACCCCTCCACTTT.

This clone came up once. DNA for the CDR3: TGTGCCAGCTCACCCCCTGGGGGCTCCGCTGGAAACACCATATATTTT. As protein: CASSPPGGSAGNTIYF. V and J are TRBV18 and TRBJ1-3, with D possibly TRBD1 on 6 matching bases. This CDR3 is built from 16 residues. V was trimmed by 3 bases and J by 2 bases, leaving 14 bases between them. Germline-derived CDR1 and CDR2 are KGHSH and LQKENI.

The table lists this clone with a few counts. V is TRBV2 and J is TRBJ2-3, with 8 nucleotides matching TRBD2. Looked up from germline, CDR1 is SNHLY and CDR2 is FYNNEI. CDR3 size: 14 residues. J was trimmed by 1 base and V by 6 bases; bases with no gene match: 3. CDR3 sequence: CASRPGLGTDTQYF. The CDR3 region has the DNA TGTGCCAGCAGGCCGGGACTAGGCACAGATACGCAGTATTTT.

The rearrangement uses TRBV5-6 and TRBJ2-7, with D maybe TRBD1 (6 bases). The V end was cut by 2 bases, the J end by 4 bases, with 19 bases between. Germline V gene data show CDR1 as SGHDT and CDR2 as YYEEEE. The CDR3 totals 16 residues. In nucleotides, the CDR3 is TGTGCCAGCAGCTTATTCCAGGGGACATCCTCTTACGAGCAGTACTTC. This sequence encodes CASSLFQGTSSYEQYF.

The chain combines TRBV5-4 with TRBJ1-2, with D perhaps TRBD1 (5 bases). The CDR3 has 13 residues. The ends were cut back, 4 bases at V and 8 bases at J, with 15 bases in the middle. The germline V gene has CDR1 SGHNT and CDR2 YYREEE (reference sequence). CDR3 coding DNA: TGTGCCAGCAGCCTTGGACAACCTCAGGGCTACACCTTC. Encoded protein: CASSLGQPQGYTF. Based on the CDR3 plus reference TRBV5-4 and TRBJ1-2, the full variable domain is ETGVTQSPTHLIKTRGQQVTLRCSSQSGHNTVSWYQQALGQGPQFIFQYYREEENGRGNFPPRFSGLQFPNYSSELNVNALELDDSALYLCASSLGQPQGYTFGSGTRLTVV.

V and J are TRBV18 and TRBJ1-4, with a possible D match to TRBD1 (6 bases). With 1 base removed from V and 7 bases from J, the gap between germline ends came to 16 bases. This CDR3 has 16 amino acids. Germline assignment: CDR1 KGHSH and CDR2 LQKENI. This chain's CDR3 is CASSPLQGIRGEKLFF. The CDR3 DNA is TGTGCCAGCTCACCACTCCAGGGGATTCGGGGTGAAAAACTGTTTTTT.

The chain recombines TRBV29-1 with TRBJ1-2, with D tentatively TRBD1 (5 bases). V dropped 4 bases and J dropped 6 bases, with 9 bases sitting between them. The CDR3 is 11 amino acids. Germline V gives CDR1 SQVTM, CDR2 ANQGSEA. DNA for the CDR3: TGCAGCGTTGGGACATTGGATGGCTACACCTTC. Protein product: CSVGTLDGYTF.

Points on this clone: Other DNA sequences in the sample encode the same CDR3. The genes are TRBV5-1 and TRBJ2-5, with D perhaps TRBD1 (5 bases). V was trimmed by 0 bases and J by 4 bases, leaving 7 bases between them. Germline lookup yields CDR1 SGHRS and CDR2 YFSETQ. The CDR3 runs to 13 residues. CDR3 nucleotides: TGCGCCAGCAGCTTGGGTCAGGGAGAGACCCAGTACTTC. This gives the protein CASSLGQGETQYF. The variable domain in full, completed from reference TRBV5-1 and TRBJ2-5, reads KAGVTQTPRYLIKTRGQQVTLSCSPISGHRSVSWYQQTPGQGLQFLFEYFSETQRNKGNFPGRFSGRQFSNSRSEMNVSTLELGDSALYLCASSLGQGETQYFGPGTRLLVL.

The chain uses TRBV5-1 and TRBJ1-3; D might be TRBD1 (6 bases). The germline gives CDR1 SGHRS, CDR2 YFSETQ. The CDR3 covers 16 residues. Trimming took off 4 bases at V and 0 bases at J, with 14 bases between the two ends. The CDR3 reads CASSQIGGFSGNTIYF. The DNA for the CDR3 is TGCGCCAGCAGCCAAATAGGGGGATTCTCTGGAAACACCATATATTTT.

The chain carries TRBV5-1 and TRBJ2-7; D may be TRBD2 (5 bases). There are 14 residues in the CDR3. Germline CDR1 SGHRS, CDR2 YFSETQ. V gave up 4 bases and J gave up 2 bases, with 13 bases separating them. The CDR3 here is CASSRGNSAYEQYF. CDR3 coding DNA: TGCGCCAGCAGCCGAGGGAACAGCGCCTACGAGCAGTACTTC.

Concerning this clone: Additional DNA sequences in this sample encode the identical CDR3. The genes are TRBV9 and TRBJ2-3; D is ambiguous. This CDR3 is 13 amino acids long. Germline CDR1 is SGDLS and CDR2 is YYNGEE. Trimming pared 2 bases from V and 2 bases from J, leaving 6 bases between. This CDR3 reads CASSVAHTDTQYF. The CDR3 DNA is TGTGCCAGCAGCGTTGCGCACACAGATACGCAGTATTTT. Full variable domain (remainder filled in from reference TRBV9 and TRBJ2-3): DSGVTQTPKHLITATGQRVTLRCSPRSGDLSVYWYQQSLDQGLQFLIQYYNGEERAKGNILERFSAQQFPDLHSELNLSSLELGDSALYFCASSVAHTDTQYFGPGTRLTVL.

This clone has only a few counts. V and J are TRBV15 and TRBJ2-3; D unclear. CDR1 LNHNV and CDR2 YYDKDF come from the germline V gene (reference sequence). Deletions cut 0 bases from V and 5 bases from J, with 18 bases between. This CDR3 is 17 amino acids long. This chain's CDR3 is CATSRENLGLLVDTQYF. CDR3 coding DNA: TGTGCCACCAGCAGAGAAAATCTTGGCCTCCTGGTAGATACGCAGTATTTT.

The chain has TRBV14 and TRBJ1-6, with D unresolved. V was shortened by 0 bases and J by 10 bases, with 13 bases between the two germline ends. CDR1 and CDR2 from the germline V gene are SGHDN and FVKESK. This CDR3 spans 15 amino acids. The CDR3 DNA reads as TGTGCCAGCAGCCAAGATCGGTCGGTCTGGTCACCCCTCCACTTT. Translated, it gives CASSQDRSVWSPLHF.